This T cell receptor (beta chain) was obtained from a study of control samples from healthy donors and cancer patients (TCRdb year 2020). The CDR3 has 14 amino acids, counting the end cysteine and phenylalanine. Just CDR3 DNA is preserved here, 42 bases in frame from base 1. Ends trimmed: V by 1 base, J by 1 base; bases unmatched to a gene: 0. The CDR1 and CDR2 encoded by the germline V gene (reference sequence) are LGHDT and YNNKEL. The library was produced with the immunoSEQ multiplex PCR assay. TCRdb's version of the immuneACCESS table is confined to in-frame rearrangements and falls short of the full clone set. An unresolved V gene accounts for under half of the shortfall where checked; the remainder is of unknown origin. The sample data list some 150,000 clones, and about 89% of these were observed just once. Approximately 6.8% of the sample lies in the top ten. As concerns this clone: No cognate antigen has been identified for it. No much larger clonotype is one base removed from it; base qualities were not supplied.

This TCR came from a man between 18 and 29 years old in good health. The rearranged segments are TRBV3-1 (or the pseudogene TRBV3-2) and TRBJ1-1, and 7 junctional nucleotides match TRBD1. Sequenced input: blood. The CDR3 region: CASSQGTGNTEAFF. The bases are TGTGCCAGCAGCCAAGGGACAGGGAACACTGAAGCTTTCTTT.